This T cell receptor beta chain comes out of a study of blood T cells in healthy people across ages. Using a J-beta primer mix together with a sample-barcoded 5' primer, a second PCR was run for roughly 6 to 12 cycles. MiXCR was run by TCRdb on the 5' RACE reads, yielding one entry per CDR3 protein. The top ten hold approximately 17% of the sample, which has 850,000 to 1,300,000 distinct CDR3 sequences, roughly 45% seen once. The draw of peripheral blood yielded around 9.6 milliliters from each donor. The germline V gene has CDR1 KGHDR and CDR2 SFDVKD. CDR3 size: 15 residues. V shed 5 bases, J shed 5 bases, and the junction held 4 bases outside the gene matches.

The chain recombines TRBV24-1 with TRBJ2-1; TRBD2 matches at 11 bases. The sample consisted of blood. The origin of this receptor is a woman aged 55-69 years in good health. Written as DNA, the CDR3 is TGTGCCACCAGTGGCGGGACTAGCGGAAACAATGAGCAGTTCTTC. This gives the protein CATSGGTSGNNEQFF.